These 18 T cell receptor beta chains originate from one sample sequenced in a study of vaccination and CD4 T cells after COVID-19. The Oncomine TCR Beta short-read assay was applied to DNA of cultured CD4+ T cells. TCRdb re-derived calls from the PCR reads in MiXCR, one entry per CDR3 protein. The data show some 13,000 distinct CDR3 sequences, under 75% seen once. For these TCRs, the target antigens are not known. Treatment noted: approximately 10-day PBMC culture with coronavirus spike peptide pools or control peptides (ViraFEST assay). Input material: CD4+ T cells from blood, cultured in vitro. These receptors all stem from a human donor who had recovered from COVID-19.

This clonotype has more than one count but fewer than ten. The chain is built from TRBV12-3 or TRBV12-4 and TRBJ2-7; 8 bases agree with TRBD1. V was pared by 4 bases and J by 5 bases, with 7 bases of the junction left unmatched. The CDR3 sequence is 14 residues long. CDR3 nucleotides: TGTGCCAGCAGTTGGACAGGGAGAAGTCACGAGCAGTACTTC. This encodes CASSWTGRSHEQYF.

This clonotype appeared a few times. The rearrangement joins TRBV19 to TRBJ1-2, with D tentatively TRBD1 (6 bases). V was pared by 3 bases and J by 8 bases, with 13 bases between. CDR1 and CDR2 (germline): LNHDA, SQIVND (reference sequence). The CDR3 runs 13 residues. As DNA, the CDR3 is TGTGCCAGTAGTATTCCGGGACACCCGGGCTACACCTTC. Translation gives CASSIPGHPGYTF.

V gene TRBV28 combines with J gene TRBJ2-3; no clear D. This CDR3 is 13 amino acids long. Between the trimmed V and J ends, which lost 8 bases and 2 bases, there was a span of 11 bases. Germline V gene data show CDR1 as MDHEN and CDR2 as SYDVKM. CDR3 sequence: CASLEQFTDTQYF. In DNA, the CDR3 is TGTGCCAGCCTCGAGCAGTTCACAGATACGCAGTATTTT.

The sample holds a few counts of this clonotype. The V gene is TRBV15, the J gene TRBJ1-2; D is unresolved. The CDR3 length is 16 residues. V lost 5 bases, J lost 8 bases, and 24 bases lay in between. Germline assignment: CDR1 LNHNV and CDR2 YYDKDF (reference sequence). CDR3 region: CATSAFPRGARGGYTF. The CDR3 nucleotides are TGTGCCACCAGCGCTTTTCCCCGGGGAGCGAGAGGAGGCTACACCTTC.

This chain uses TRBV24-1 with TRBJ2-1; D gene unclear. The CDR3 covers 17 residues. V was cut by 5 bases and J by 0 bases, with 16 bases left in between. CDR1 is KGHDR and CDR2 is SFDVKD in the germline V gene. The CDR3 here is CATSVVGPWPSYNEQFF. CDR3 DNA sequence: TGTGCCACCAGTGTGGTCGGACCCTGGCCCTCCTACAATGAGCAGTTCTTC.

This rearrangement joins TRBV18 to TRBJ1-1, with 10 bases that match TRBD1. V shed 4 bases, J shed 4 bases, and the junction held 3 bases outside the gene matches. The CDR3 runs to 14 residues. The germline gives CDR1 KGHSH, CDR2 LQKENI. The CDR3 nucleotides are TGTGCCAGCTCACTGGACAGGGGGGTCACTGAAGCTTTCTTT. Translation: CASSLDRGVTEAFF.

This clonotype has just one count. The rearrangement joins TRBV19 to TRBJ1-2; D gene ambiguous. CDR1 is LNHDA and CDR2 is SQIVND in the germline V gene (reference sequence). Deletions cut 5 bases from V and 7 bases from J, with 11 bases between. The CDR3 is 12 amino acids. CDR3 DNA: TGTGCCAGTAGTCCCCCCTACGGTGGCTACACCTTC. This codes for CASSPPYGGYTF.

Only a few counts were recorded for this clonotype. The gene calls are TRBV20-1 and TRBJ1-5, with D unclear. Trimming took off 3 bases at V and 8 bases at J, with 11 bases between the two ends. The V gene's germline CDR1 is DFQATT and CDR2 SNEGSKA (reference sequence). The CDR3 covers 12 residues. The CDR3 DNA is TGCAGTGCTAGCATGCTACAAAAGCCCCAGCATTTT. This sequence encodes CSASMLQKPQHF.

Comments on this clonotype: The conserved phenylalanine or tryptophan normally closing the CDR3 is absent here, so this likely arose from a read error. Written as DNA, the CDR3 is TGTGCCAGCAGCTTAGTAGACTATGGCTACACCTCC. It specifies CASSLVDYGYTS. V usage is TRBV7-2 and J usage is TRBJ1-2; D is uncertain. The CDR3 is made up of 12 amino acids. The germline V gene encodes CDR1 SGHTA and CDR2 FQGNSA. Deletions cut 1 base from V and 3 bases from J, with 3 bases between.

This chain uses TRBV7-8 with TRBJ1-4, with D possibly matching TRBD1 (5 bases). The CDR3 sequence is 15 residues long. Trimming removed 2 bases at V and 5 bases at J, with 12 bases between. Germline lookup yields CDR1 SGHVS and CDR2 FQNEAQ. Written as DNA, the CDR3 is TGTGCCAGCAGCTTATTTGGGGGAGAGAATGAAAAACTGTTTTTT. Protein: CASSLFGGENEKLFF. The full variable domain, rest sourced from reference TRBV7-8 and TRBJ1-4, is GAGVSQSPRYKVAKRGQDVALRCDPISGHVSLFWYQQALGQGPEFLTYFQNEAQLDKSGLPSDRFFAERPEGSVSTLKIQRTQQEDSAVYLCASSLFGGENEKLFFGSGTQLSVL.

The chain carries TRBV7-9 and TRBJ2-7; D may be TRBD1 (5 bases). Trimming took 0 bases from V and 9 from J, leaving 12 bases between them. The CDR3 runs 13 residues. Per the germline V gene, CDR1 is SEHNR and CDR2 is FQNEAQ (reference sequence). This CDR3 is CASSLAIQGMQYF. The CDR3 DNA sequence: TGTGCCAGCAGCTTAGCGATCCAGGGCATGCAGTACTTC.

The J gene is TRBJ1-2, the V gene TRBV28, with TRBD1 as a possible D gene (5 bases). The CDR3 totals 14 residues. Trimming stripped 4 bases from V and 4 bases from J, with 13 bases between. CDR1 is MDHEN, CDR2 SYDVKM, per germline. The CDR3 here is CASSSESGAYGYTF. DNA of the CDR3: TGTGCCAGCAGTTCGGAGAGCGGGGCCTATGGCTACACCTTC.

The sample holds one count of this clonotype. The DNA for the CDR3 is TGTGCCTGGAGTGTACCTGCCACGGTCGTCGGTCAGCCCCAGCATTTT. This encodes CAWSVPATVVGQPQHF. The rearrangement links TRBV30 to TRBJ1-5; D call uncertain. CDR1 GTSNPN and CDR2 SVGIG come from the germline V gene (reference sequence). Between the trimmed V and J ends, which lost 0 bases and 6 bases, there was a span of 18 bases. This CDR3 region has 16 residues.

The chain links TRBV19 to TRBJ2-1, with unresolved D. V lost 3 bases to trimming and J lost 10 bases, with 13 bases between them. The length of the CDR3 is 13 residues. From germline, CDR1 is LNHDA and CDR2 SQIVND (reference sequence). The CDR3 bases are TGTGCCAGTAGTATCCTTAGCCCCCGGGAGCAGTTCTTC. This encodes CASSILSPREQFF.

This chain connects TRBV7-3 to TRBJ2-5; TRBD1 matches at 8 bases. Germline V gives CDR1 SGHTA, CDR2 FQGTGA. The V gene end was trimmed by 11 bases and the J gene end by 0 bases; junction bases not matched to a gene: 5. The CDR3 sequence is 13 residues long. The chain's CDR3 is CAVGQEYQETQYF. CDR3 sequence (DNA): TGTGCCGTGGGACAGGAATACCAAGAGACCCAGTACTTC.

This clonotype has a handful of counts. The chain carries TRBV24-1 and TRBJ1-2, with 10 bases fitting TRBD1. V shed 6 bases and J 1 base; nucleotides not matched to a gene: 7. This CDR3 comprises 16 residues. Germline V gene lookup returns CDR1 KGHDR and CDR2 SFDVKD. The CDR3 spells CATSSAGTGDNYGYTF. CDR3 bases: TGTGCCACCAGTTCGGCCGGGACAGGGGATAACTATGGCTACACCTTC.

The chain employs TRBV30 and TRBJ1-2; D unclear. Germline-derived CDR1 and CDR2 are GTSNPN and SVGIG (reference sequence). CDR3 length: 11 residues. With 0 bases removed from V and 7 bases from J, the gap between germline ends came to 6 bases. This CDR3 reads CAWSVGSGYTF. Written as DNA, the CDR3 is TGTGCCTGGAGTGTAGGGAGTGGCTACACCTTC.

This clonotype occurred a few times. The chain carries TRBV7-2 and TRBJ1-1, with 11 bases fitting TRBD1. The germline CDR1 and CDR2 sequences are SGHTA and FQGNSA. The ends lost 6 bases at V and 7 bases at J; junction bases unmatched: 16. This CDR3 region has 17 residues. The CDR3: CASSLQPLGQGVLEAFF. CDR3 in DNA: TGTGCCAGCAGTTTACAACCCCTGGGACAGGGGGTTCTTGAAGCTTTCTTT.